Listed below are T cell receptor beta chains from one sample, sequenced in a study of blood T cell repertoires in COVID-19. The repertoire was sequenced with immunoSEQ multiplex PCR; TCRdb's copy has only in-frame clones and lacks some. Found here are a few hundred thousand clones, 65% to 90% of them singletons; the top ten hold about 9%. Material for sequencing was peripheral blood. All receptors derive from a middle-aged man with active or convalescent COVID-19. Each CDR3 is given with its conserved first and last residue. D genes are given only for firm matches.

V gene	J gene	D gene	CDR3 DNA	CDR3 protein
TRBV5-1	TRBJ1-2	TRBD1	TGCGCCAGCAGTGGGACAGGGTTGAATGGCTACACCTTC	CASSGTGLNGYTF
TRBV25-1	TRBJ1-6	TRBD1	TGTGCCAGCAGTAACCACAGGGGGGTCTCACCCCTCCACTTT	CASSNHRGVSPLHF
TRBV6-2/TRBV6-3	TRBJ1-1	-	TGTGCCAGCAGTTTTAGGGCGGGAGCTTTCTTT	CASSFRAGAFF
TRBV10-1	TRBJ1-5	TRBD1	TGCGCCAGCAGTGGTCGGACCGACAGGGCAGGGCAGCCCCAGCATTTT	CASSGRTDRAGQPQHF
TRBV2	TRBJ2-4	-	TGTGCCAGCAGTGATAGAGGGGGGGAAGGCATTCAGTACTTC	CASSDRGGEGIQYF
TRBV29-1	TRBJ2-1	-	TGCAGCGTTGAACGGTCCTACAATGAGCAGTTCTTC	CSVERSYNEQFF
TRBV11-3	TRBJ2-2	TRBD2	TGTGCCAGCAGCTTAGGGTTCGGGACTAGAGACACCGGGGAGCTGTTTTTT	CASSLGFGTRDTGELFF
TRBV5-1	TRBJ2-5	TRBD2	TGCGCCAGCAGCCTATCGGGGACTAGGCAAGAGACCCAGTACTTC	CASSLSGTRQETQYF
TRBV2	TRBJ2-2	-	TGTGCCAGCAGCCGGGAGATCGGGGAGCTGTTTTTT	CASSREIGELFF
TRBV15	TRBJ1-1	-	TGTGCCACCAGCAGAGGGGCTTCCCAGGGGAACACTGAAGCTTTCTTT	CATSRGASQGNTEAFF
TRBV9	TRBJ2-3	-	TGTGCCAGCCAAGGGGGCGGGGGGACAGATACGCAGTATTTT	CASQGGGGTDTQYF
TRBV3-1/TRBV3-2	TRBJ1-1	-	TGTGCCAGCAGCCAAGATCCCAGGGTAGCTTTCTTT	CASSQDPRVAFF
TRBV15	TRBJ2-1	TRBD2	TGTGCCACCAGCCTACTTGCGGGGGACGGGCAGTTCTTC	CATSLLAGDGQFF
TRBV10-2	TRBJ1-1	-	TGCGCCAGCAGGGAGTCTTCTGACAGAGCGAACACTGAAGCTTTCTTT	CASRESSDRANTEAFF